The 23 T cell receptor beta chains below come from one sample, sequenced in a study of T cell changes during pregnancy in multiple sclerosis. Libraries were prepared by immunoSEQ multiplex PCR; TCRdb keeps only in-frame clonotypes and omits some of them. Of tens of thousands of clones listed, less than 95% were seen once; the top ten hold 2% to 2.5%. The source material was peripheral blood, sampled in the first trimester of pregnancy. The source of these receptors is a female donor in good health, enrolled as a control in a pregnancy study.

The rearrangement uses TRBV6-5 and TRBJ1-1; 8 positions match TRBD1. Germline V gene lookup returns CDR1 MNHEY and CDR2 SVGAGI. The CDR3 is made up of 15 amino acids. With 0 bases clipped from V and 1 base from J, the junction kept 1 base outside the gene matches. The CDR3 reads CASSYSGTGNTEAFF. Here the CDR3 DNA reads TGTGCCAGCAGTTACTCGGGGACAGGGAACACTGAAGCTTTCTTT.

This clone was recorded only once. The J gene is TRBJ2-7, the V gene TRBV28; 11 bases fit TRBD2. Germline CDR1 and CDR2: MDHEN and SYDVKM. V lost 7 bases, J lost 11 bases, and 10 bases stayed unmatched. This CDR3 is 13 amino acids long. Written as DNA, the CDR3 is TGTGCCAGCACCTCTAATAGCGGGAGGGGGAAGTACTTC. Residues: CASTSNSGRGKYF.

The V gene is TRBV27, the J gene TRBJ1-1; D gene ambiguous. From germline, CDR1 is MNHEY and CDR2 SMNVEV (reference sequence). The CDR3 spans 16 residues. V lost 3 bases, J lost 0 bases, and 14 bases lay in between. The CDR3 coding sequence is TGTGCCAGCAGTTTTTCATGGGTGCGGATGAACACTGAAGCTTTCTTT. Its translation is CASSFSWVRMNTEAFF.

This chain joins TRBV5-1 and TRBJ2-7, with D maybe TRBD2 (7 bases). The ends were cut back, 1 base at V and 6 bases at J, with 14 bases in the middle. Germline V CDR1 and CDR2: SGHRS, YFSETQ. The CDR3 length is 14 residues. CDR3 DNA sequence: TGCGCCAGCAGCTTGTCGGGGGGCCTGTCCGAGCAGTACTTC. Protein product: CASSLSGGLSEQYF.

The V call is TRBV18, the J call TRBJ1-2; 8 bases agree with TRBD1. The CDR3 runs 14 residues. Per the germline V gene, CDR1 is KGHSH and CDR2 is LQKENI. The trim removed 2 bases at V and 5 bases at J, leaving 4 bases unmatched. CDR3 nucleotide sequence: TGTGCCAGCTCACCAAGGACAGGGAGGTATGGCTACACCTTC. It is translated as CASSPRTGRYGYTF. Variable domain in full (rest from reference TRBV18 and TRBJ1-2): NAGVMQNPRHLVRRRGQEARLRCSPMKGHSHVYWYRQLPEEGLKFMVYLQKENIIDESGMPKERFSAEFPKEGPSILRIQQVVRGDSAAYFCASSPRTGRYGYTFGSGTRLTVV.

The chain joins TRBV9 to TRBJ2-1; 14 bases fit TRBD2. Germline V lookup: CDR1 SGDLS, CDR2 YYNGEE. This CDR3 contains 16 residues. V was pared by 3 bases and J by 5 bases, with 4 bases of the junction left unmatched. CDR3 amino acids: CASSGLAGGRDNEQFF. DNA of the CDR3: TGTGCCAGCAGCGGACTAGCGGGGGGGAGGGACAATGAGCAGTTCTTC. The entire variable domain, with the rest obtained from reference TRBV9 and TRBJ2-1, is as follows: DSGVTQTPKHLITATGQRVTLRCSPRSGDLSVYWYQQSLDQGLQFLIQYYNGEERAKGNILERFSAQQFPDLHSELNLSSLELGDSALYFCASSGLAGGRDNEQFFGPGTRLTVL.

The rearrangement joins TRBV19 to TRBJ1-2, with TRBD1 matching over 9 bases. Trimming took 6 bases from V and 7 from J; bases not matched to a gene: 3. The CDR3 has 12 residues. Germline CDR1 reads LNHDA; CDR2 reads SQIVND (reference sequence). CDR3 nucleotides: TGTGCCAGTAGAACAGGGGGCGGTGGCTACACCTTC. Amino acids: CASRTGGGGYTF. Together with reference TRBV19 and TRBJ1-2, the CDR3 gives the full variable domain: DGGITQSPKYLFRKEGQNVTLSCEQNLNHDAMYWYRQDPGQGLRLIYYSQIVNDFQKGDIAEGYSVSREKKESFPLTVTSAQKNPTAFYLCASRTGGGGYTFGSGTRLTVV.

The rearrangement joins TRBV7-9 to TRBJ2-7; D is uncertain. The V end was cut by 8 bases, the J end by 2 bases, with 13 bases between. This CDR3 comprises 13 residues. Germline V gene sequence: CDR1 SEHNR, CDR2 FQNEAQ (reference sequence). The CDR3 protein is CASSARSPYEQYF. The CDR3, as DNA: TGTGCCAGCTCCGCCCGGAGCCCCTACGAGCAGTACTTC.

The chain is built from TRBV5-1 and TRBJ1-2; no reliable D call. This CDR3 contains 15 residues. Germline CDR1 and CDR2: SGHRS and YFSETQ. Trimming pared 0 bases from V and 0 bases from J, leaving 9 bases between. The CDR3 region has the DNA TGCGCCAGCAGCTTGGGACTCTCCGCTAACTATGGCTACACCTTC. Its protein is CASSLGLSANYGYTF.

The chain links TRBV18 to TRBJ2-6, with 8 bases matching TRBD1. The CDR3 has 18 amino acids. The ends lost 3 bases at V and 0 bases at J; junction bases unmatched: 7. Per germline, CDR1 KGHSH and CDR2 LQKENI. The CDR3 sequence is CASSPWDRILSGANVLTF. CDR3 bases: TGTGCCAGCTCACCCTGGGACAGGATCCTCTCTGGGGCCAACGTCCTGACTTTC.

DNA of the CDR3: TGTGCCAGCAGTTTCCGGACAGGGGTGAATGAGCAGTTCTTC. This translates into CASSFRTGVNEQFF. The chain joins TRBV27 to TRBJ2-1, with 9 bases lining up with TRBD1. J gave up 7 bases and V 3 bases, and 4 bases lay outside the gene matches. Germline CDR1 and CDR2: MNHEY and SMNVEV (reference sequence). The CDR3 is made up of 14 amino acids.

This chain links TRBV30 with TRBJ1-5; the D is unclear. CDR1 is GTSNPN, CDR2 SVGIG, per germline (reference sequence). This CDR3 spans 15 amino acids. Trimming removed 1 base from V and 7 bases from J, with 17 bases in between. CDR3 loop: CAWSARLEGGQPQHF. The CDR3, as DNA: TGTGCCTGGAGTGCCCGACTCGAAGGAGGGCAGCCCCAGCATTTT.

The chain carries TRBV21-1 and TRBJ1-5; no check of the table's D call, TRBD1, against the DNA was made. TRBV21-1 is termed a pseudogene. This CDR3 is 16 amino acids long. The CDR3 DNA is TGTGCCAGCAGCCTAGGACAGGGGGCACACAATCAGCCCCAGCATTTT. As protein: CASSLGQGAHNQPQHF.

The chain has TRBV27 and TRBJ2-1; the match to TRBD2 covers 8 bases. V was clipped by 1 base and J by 5 bases; unmatched bases: 4. This CDR3 spans 15 amino acids. Germline V CDR1 and CDR2: MNHEY, SMNVEV (reference sequence). For the CDR3, the DNA is TGTGCCAGCAGTTTATGGGGCGGGGGGCACAATGAGCAGTTCTTC. Translated: CASSLWGGGHNEQFF.

The chain couples TRBV6-5 to TRBJ1-1, with D unresolved. This CDR3 spans 12 amino acids. V lost 2 bases, J lost 8 bases, and 9 bases lay in between. CDR1 and CDR2 (germline): MNHEY, SVGAGI. The CDR3 coding sequence is TGTGCCAGCAGTTACATGACATTCGAAGCTTTCTTT. It specifies CASSYMTFEAFF.

This clone appeared once. The J gene is TRBJ1-1, the V gene TRBV5-1; tentative D call: TRBD1 (5 bases). CDR1 and CDR2 (germline): SGHRS, YFSETQ. The V and J ends lost 3 bases and 5 bases respectively, with 8 bases between them. The CDR3 covers 12 residues. The CDR3 reads CASSWGGTEAFF. DNA for the CDR3: TGCGCCAGCAGCTGGGGGGGGACTGAAGCTTTCTTT. The entire variable domain, with the rest obtained from reference TRBV5-1 and TRBJ1-1, is as follows: KAGVTQTPRYLIKTRGQQVTLSCSPISGHRSVSWYQQTPGQGLQFLFEYFSETQRNKGNFPGRFSGRQFSNSRSEMNVSTLELGDSALYLCASSWGGTEAFFGQGTRLTVV.

The chain carries TRBV2 and TRBJ1-1; 7 nucleotides match TRBD1. The ends lost 6 bases at V and 1 base at J; junction bases unmatched: 5. Germline CDR1 is SNHLY and CDR2 is FYNNEI. The CDR3 spans 14 residues. The CDR3 nucleotides read TGTGCCAGCAGCCAACAGGGGCGGAACACTGAAGCTTTCTTT. Its translation is CASSQQGRNTEAFF. Full variable domain (missing parts from reference TRBV2 and TRBJ1-1): EPEVTQTPSHQVTQMGQEVILRCVPISNHLYFYWYRQILGQKVEFLVSFYNNEISEKSEIFDDQFSVERPDGSNFTLKIRSTKLEDSAMYFCASSQQGRNTEAFFGQGTRLTVV.

The chain employs TRBV5-1 and TRBJ1-4; no reliable D call. V gave up 1 base and J gave up 0 bases, with 13 bases separating them. This CDR3 has 17 amino acids. CDR1 and CDR2 (germline): SGHRS, YFSETQ. The DNA of the CDR3 is TGCGCCAGCAGCTTGTTCGGCAGGAATCCAACTAATGAAAAACTGTTTTTT. Translating it yields CASSLFGRNPTNEKLFF.

This chain joins TRBV5-5 and TRBJ1-1; 11 bases agree with TRBD1. V was pared by 4 bases and J by 4 bases, with 9 bases of the junction left unmatched. This CDR3 spans 16 amino acids. Germline CDR1 is SGHKS and CDR2 is YYEKEE (reference sequence). CDR3: CASSRARGTGGTEAFF. As DNA, the CDR3 is TGTGCCAGCAGCCGCGCCAGGGGGACAGGGGGCACTGAAGCTTTCTTT.

This clone has just one count. The rearrangement uses TRBV29-1 and TRBJ1-2; D is uncertain. Deletions cut 4 bases from V and 4 bases from J, with 13 bases between. The CDR3 spans 13 residues. Germline V gene data show CDR1 as SQVTM and CDR2 as ANQGSEA. The CDR3: CSVVGPTPYGYTF. In DNA form, the CDR3 reads TGCAGCGTTGTTGGGCCCACTCCCTATGGCTACACCTTC.

The chain carries TRBV6-6 and TRBJ2-5; D gene uncertain. The germline V gene has CDR1 MNHNY and CDR2 SVGAGI (reference sequence). The CDR3 totals 13 residues. Trimming removed 2 bases from V and 3 bases from J, with 7 bases in between. The CDR3 DNA reads TGTGCCAGCAGTTACGTGGCAGAAGAGACCCAGTACTTC. Translated: CASSYVAEETQYF.

V usage is TRBV29-1 and J usage is TRBJ1-2; D perhaps matches TRBD1 (5 bases). From germline, CDR1 is SQVTM and CDR2 ANQGSEA. The CDR3 is 14 residues long. V lost 6 bases and J lost 5, with 19 bases in between. DNA of the CDR3: TGCAGCGTCCGACCGGGGGATGGGCGTTATGGCTACACCTTC. It encodes CSVRPGDGRYGYTF.

This clone was recorded only once. The V call is TRBV4-1, the J call TRBJ1-6, with a tentative D call TRBD1 (5 bases). The germline CDR1 and CDR2 sequences are MGHRA and YSYEKL. The V end lost 4 bases, the J end lost 0 bases, and 10 bases lay between the germline ends. CDR3 length: 16 residues. Written as DNA, the CDR3 is TGCGCCAGCAGCCTTCGACAGAGCTCCTATAATTCACCCCTCCACTTT. Its translation: CASSLRQSSYNSPLHF.